Presented here are 27 T cell receptor beta chains from one specimen sequenced in a study of Graves' ophthalmopathy and Graves' hyperthyroidism. Amplification targeted the TCR beta CDR3 regions, with RNA transcripts as the source material. An initial RT-PCR round employing HTBI primers preceded a second-round multiplex PCR. TCRdb reprocessed the multiplex PCR reads via MiXCR and lists one record per CDR3 protein. The data show over a million distinct CDR3 sequences, roughly two fifths seen once. The sequenced sample consisted of peripheral blood or thyroid tissue (not recorded which). The receptors originated from an adult man with Graves' hyperthyroidism.

Comment on this clonotype: The CDR3 end shows no conserved phenylalanine or tryptophan, and so a read error is likely. The chain employs TRBV20-1 and TRBJ2-5, with a possible D match to TRBD2 (5 bases). The CDR3 consists of 12 residues. The germline gives CDR1 DFQATT, CDR2 SNEGSKA (reference sequence). V was trimmed by 5 bases and J by 2 bases, leaving 9 bases between them. The CDR3 coding sequence is TGCAGTGCTGGACTCCCTCAAGAGACCCAGTACTGC. It yields the protein CSAGLPQETQYC.

Concerning this clonotype: It may be a read error: a sequence one base away is much more abundant. The rearrangement links TRBV7-9 to TRBJ2-5, with 8 bases fitting TRBD1. The CDR3 extends over 16 amino acids. With V trimmed by 4 bases and J by 7 bases, 14 bases remained unmatched. Germline V gene lookup returns CDR1 SEHNR and CDR2 FQNEAQ (reference sequence). The CDR3 coding sequence is TGTGCCAGCAGCTCACGACAGGGGCTCCATTTCTGGACCCAGTACTTC. Protein sequence: CASSSRQGLHFWTQYF.

Many counts were recorded for this clonotype. This chain links TRBV10-3 with TRBJ1-2; D gene uncertain. Trimming shortened V by 5 bases and J by 2 bases, and 18 bases separated the two germline ends. In germline, CDR1 is ENHRY, CDR2 SYGVKD. The CDR3 consists of 16 residues. CDR3 DNA: TGTGCCATCAGTCATCGAAACGACGGTCCGAACTATGGCTACACCTTC. It encodes CAISHRNDGPNYGYTF.

The gene calls are TRBV2 and TRBJ1-1; D perhaps matches TRBD1 (5 bases). In germline, CDR1 is SNHLY, CDR2 FYNNEI. This CDR3 has 15 amino acids. Deletions cut 5 bases from V and 0 bases from J, with 13 bases between. CDR3 sequence: CASSPTWGMNTEAFF. In DNA form, the CDR3 reads TGTGCCAGCAGTCCGACGTGGGGGATGAACACTGAAGCTTTCTTT.

There are a few counts of this clonotype. A much larger clone is a single base away; this may be a read error. The rearrangement links TRBV20-1 to TRBJ1-6; no reliable D call. Trimming cost V 5 bases and J 9 bases, with 14 bases left between them. Germline lookup yields CDR1 DFQATT and CDR2 SNEGSKA (reference sequence). This CDR3 region has 13 residues. In nucleotides, the CDR3 is TGCAGTGCTTTTATGTCAATCGGTTCACCCCTCCACTTT. As protein: CSAFMSIGSPLHF.

This clonotype was recorded only once. This chain's CDR3 is CASSYWHSEAFF. In DNA form, the CDR3 reads TGTGCCAGCAGTTATTGGCACAGTGAAGCTTTCTTT. The chain recombines TRBV25-1 with TRBJ1-1; D gene ambiguous. The V gene lost 5 bases and the J gene lost 7 bases, with 11 bases spanning the gap. The CDR3 sequence is 12 residues long. Germline lookup yields CDR1 MGHDK and CDR2 SYGVNS.

This clonotype was counted ten times or more. The chain uses TRBV14 and TRBJ2-7; the D is unclear. Trimming cost V 3 bases and J 2 bases, with 20 bases left between them. CDR1 SGHDN and CDR2 FVKESK come from the germline V gene. This CDR3 contains 17 residues. The CDR3 coding sequence is TGTGCCAGCAGCCATCTCACCCTCGGAACAGAAACCTACGAGCAGTACTTC. It yields the protein CASSHLTLGTETYEQYF.

This clonotype showed up many times. The chain has TRBV20-1 and TRBJ1-2; D is unclear. The CDR3 runs 11 residues. CDR1 and CDR2 from the germline V gene are DFQATT and SNEGSKA (reference sequence). V lost 7 bases, J lost 4 bases, and 10 bases lay in between. In DNA, the CDR3 is TGCAGTGGCAGAGTTGGCTATGGCTACACCTTC. Protein: CSGRVGYGYTF.

This chain links TRBV15 with TRBJ1-6; no firm D call. V dropped 11 bases and J dropped 5 bases, with 22 bases sitting between them. Per the germline V gene, CDR1 is LNHNV and CDR2 is YYDKDF (reference sequence). This CDR3 has 16 amino acids. The DNA of the CDR3 is TGTGCCTGGAGTGTACCCACGGGCCTTCATAATTCACCCCTCCACTTT. This gives the protein CAWSVPTGLHNSPLHF.

This clonotype was seen ten or more times. This sequence joins TRBV6-5 and TRBJ1-1, with D possibly matching TRBD1 (6 bases). Germline CDR1 MNHEY, CDR2 SVGAGI. The CDR3 length is 13 residues. The ends were cut back, 2 bases at V and 10 bases at J, with 14 bases in the middle. The CDR3 is CASSYADSARAFF. Written as DNA, the CDR3 is TGTGCCAGCAGTTACGCGGACAGCGCGAGAGCTTTCTTT.

There are many counts of this clonotype. This sequence joins TRBV19 and TRBJ1-4, with D unclear. Germline V CDR1 and CDR2: LNHDA, SQIVND (reference sequence). The V end was cut by 3 bases, the J end by 5 bases, with 13 bases between. The CDR3 is 15 residues long. The CDR3: CASSIGWRRNEKLFF. CDR3 nucleotide sequence: TGTGCCAGTAGTATCGGGTGGCGGAGGAATGAAAAACTGTTTTTT.

J is TRBJ2-5 and V is TRBV29-1, with D perhaps being TRBD1 or TRBD2 (5 bases each). This CDR3 region has 11 residues. V was cut by 8 bases and J by 5 bases, with 12 bases left in between. CDR1 and CDR2 from the germline V gene are SQVTM and ANQGSEA. For the CDR3, the DNA is TGCAGCTTAGTCAGGGAGGAGACCCAGTACTTC. Translation: CSLVREETQYF.

This clonotype occurred many times. CDR3 in DNA: TGTGCCAGCAGTTCGGGACAGGGACACTATGGCTACACCTTC. Amino acid sequence: CASSSGQGHYGYTF. This chain uses TRBV12-3 or TRBV12-4 with TRBJ1-2, with 9 bases fitting TRBD1. The CDR3 covers 14 residues. V was pared by 4 bases and J by 3 bases, with 3 bases of the junction left unmatched.

A note on this clonotype: The junction shows a germline mismatch at one end, possibly a read error. The chain uses TRBV14 and TRBJ2-5, with 12 positions matching TRBD2. Germline V gene data show CDR1 as SGHDN and CDR2 as FVKESK. The CDR3 has 15 residues. The CDR3 nucleotides are TGTGCCAGCAGCCTACTAGCGGGAGGACAAGAGGCCCAGTACTTC. Its protein product is CASSLLAGGQEAQYF.

This sequence joins TRBV2 and TRBJ2-7, with 7 positions matching TRBD1. The V and J ends lost 6 bases and 3 bases, in that order; junction bases with no gene match: 8. From germline, CDR1 is SNHLY and CDR2 FYNNEI. The CDR3 runs to 14 residues. The DNA of the CDR3 is TGTGCCAGCAGGGATGCGACAGGGTACTACGAGCAGTACTTC. Translating gives CASRDATGYYEQYF.

The chain links TRBV5-1 to TRBJ2-6; D is unresolved. The V and J ends lost 2 bases and 0 bases respectively, with 12 bases between them. Germline loops: CDR1 SGHRS, CDR2 YFSETQ. The CDR3 consists of 17 residues. This CDR3 reads CASSLARTRSGANVLTF. CDR3 sequence (DNA): TGCGCCAGCAGCTTAGCCAGGACCCGCTCTGGGGCCAACGTCCTGACTTTC.

The V gene is TRBV6-5, the J gene TRBJ2-7; TRBD1 agrees at 11 bases. CDR1 and CDR2 from the germline V gene are MNHEY and SVGAGI. The CDR3 contains 15 residues. V shed 2 bases and J 6 bases; nucleotides not matched to a gene: 6. Here the CDR3 reads CASSYRGTGGFEQYF. In DNA, the CDR3 is TGTGCCAGCAGTTACCGTGGGACAGGGGGATTCGAGCAGTACTTC.

The CDR3 spells CASSGGQTQYF. The DNA of the CDR3 is TGTGCCAGCAGTGGGGGACAGACCCAGTACTTC. The chain couples TRBV2 to TRBJ2-5; D may match TRBD1 or TRBD2 (5 bases each). Trimming removed 4 bases from V and 6 bases from J, with 6 bases in between. Per germline, CDR1 SNHLY and CDR2 FYNNEI. The CDR3 contains 11 residues.

Only a few counts were recorded for this clonotype. This chain joins TRBV20-1 and TRBJ2-7; D may be TRBD2 (7 bases). Germline V gene data show CDR1 as DFQATT and CDR2 as SNEGSKA (reference sequence). The CDR3 has 14 residues. V was clipped by 3 bases and J by 3 bases, with 15 bases between them. CDR3 sequence (DNA): TGCAGTGCTAGTGTCCGGGGGGCGGTCTACGAGCAGTACTTC. This codes for CSASVRGAVYEQYF.

The rearrangement uses TRBV9 and TRBJ1-4, with a weak D call TRBD1 (5 bases). V was pared by 0 bases and J by 7 bases, with 16 bases between. This CDR3 region has 16 residues. CDR1 and CDR2 (germline): SGDLS, YYNGEE. CDR3 coding DNA: TGTGCCAGCAGCGTAGGTCATACGGGGCCTATTGAAAAACTGTTTTTT. It encodes CASSVGHTGPIEKLFF.

This clonotype was detected ten times or more. The J gene is TRBJ1-2, the V gene TRBV5-1; 11 bases fit TRBD1. Germline CDR1 reads SGHRS; CDR2 reads YFSETQ. Trimming at V came to 0 bases and at J to 8 bases, leaving 3 bases not matched to a gene. This CDR3 contains 14 residues. CDR3 coding DNA: TGCGCCAGCAGCTTGGTGGGACAGGGGGAAGGCTACACCTTC. Its translation: CASSLVGQGEGYTF.

This clonotype appeared a few times. This chain connects TRBV19 to TRBJ2-2; TRBD2 matches at 8 bases. The CDR3 consists of 16 residues. The V segment lost 8 bases and the J segment 6 bases; nucleotides outside the gene matches: 14. Germline loops: CDR1 LNHDA, CDR2 SQIVND (reference sequence). DNA for the CDR3: TGTGCCAGTCAAACCCCCCCGGGACTAGGAGCCGGGGAGCTGTTTTTT. It codes for CASQTPPGLGAGELFF.

This clonotype was seen more than once but under ten times. This rearrangement joins TRBV5-6 to TRBJ2-7; possibly TRBD1 or TRBD2 for D (5 bases each). The germline CDR1 and CDR2 sequences are SGHDT and YYEEEE. The V and J ends lost 2 bases and 4 bases respectively, with 16 bases between them. There are 15 residues in the CDR3. The DNA for the CDR3 is TGTGCCAGCAGCTTCGGGACGGGCTTTGGGTACGAGCAGTACTTC. Its translation is CASSFGTGFGYEQYF.

This clonotype was seen many times. The chain uses TRBV11-2 and TRBJ2-5; D remains ambiguous. V shed 6 bases and J shed 5 bases, with 10 bases lying between them. CDR3 length equals 12 residues. Germline V lookup: CDR1 SGHAT, CDR2 FQNNGV. In DNA form, the CDR3 reads TGTGCCAGCAGTGACGACGGGGAGACCCAGTACTTC. It translates to CASSDDGETQYF.

This chain uses TRBV20-1 with TRBJ2-6, with 10 nucleotides matching TRBD2. The trim removed 3 bases at V and 1 base at J, leaving 12 bases unmatched. This CDR3 is 19 amino acids long. Germline-derived CDR1 and CDR2 are DFQATT and SNEGSKA (reference sequence). CDR3 sequence (DNA): TGCAGTGCTAGGGGTGGTGCTAGCGGGAGTCTTTCTGGGGCCAACGTCCTGACTTTC. This encodes CSARGGASGSLSGANVLTF.

This clonotype has a single count. This sequence joins TRBV5-1 and TRBJ2-5, with D possibly TRBD1 on 7 matching bases. The closer fit of TRBJ2-7 to the DNA end suggests the J call may be wrong. Germline CDR1 SGHRS, CDR2 YFSETQ. CDR3 size: 15 residues. The chain's CDR3 is CASRVRQGGVYEQYF. CDR3 coding DNA: TGCGCCAGCAGAGTGAGACAGGGAGGCGTTTACGAGCAGTACTTC.

This clonotype was observed many times. J is TRBJ1-5 and V is TRBV19; the D gene is possibly TRBD1 (5 bases). This CDR3 contains 18 residues. The germline V gene encodes CDR1 LNHDA and CDR2 SQIVND (reference sequence). V shed 5 bases and J shed 0 bases, with 20 bases lying between them. The CDR3 sequence: CASSRWDPVSASNQPQHF. The CDR3 DNA follows: TGTGCCAGTAGTCGTTGGGACCCCGTTTCCGCTAGCAATCAGCCCCAGCATTTT.